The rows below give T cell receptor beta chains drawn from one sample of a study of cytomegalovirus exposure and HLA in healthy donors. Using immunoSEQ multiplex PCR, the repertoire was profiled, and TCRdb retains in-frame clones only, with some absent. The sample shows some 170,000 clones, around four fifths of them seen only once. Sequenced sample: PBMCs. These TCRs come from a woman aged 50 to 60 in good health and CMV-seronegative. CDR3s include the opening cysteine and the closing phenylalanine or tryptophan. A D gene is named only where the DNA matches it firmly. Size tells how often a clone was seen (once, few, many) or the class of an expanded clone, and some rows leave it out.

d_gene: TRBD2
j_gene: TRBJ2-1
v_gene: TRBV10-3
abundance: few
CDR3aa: CAISESEFILAGGDNEQFF
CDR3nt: TGTGCCATCAGTGAGTCGGAGTTTATCCTAGCGGGAGGCGACAATGAGCAGTTCTTC

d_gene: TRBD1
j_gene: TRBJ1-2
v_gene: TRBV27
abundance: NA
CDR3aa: CASRKTGILHGYTF
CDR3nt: TGTGCCAGCAGAAAGACAGGGATCCTTCATGGCTACACCTTC

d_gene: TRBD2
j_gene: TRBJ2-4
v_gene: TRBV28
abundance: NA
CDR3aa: CASSRPGLAGIDIQYF
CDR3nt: TGTGCCAGCAGTCGTCCGGGACTAGCGGGGATCGACATTCAGTACTTC

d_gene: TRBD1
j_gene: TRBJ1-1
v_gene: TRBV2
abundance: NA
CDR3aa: CASSGTGGEAFF
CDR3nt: TGTGCCAGCTCCGGGACAGGGGGCGAAGCTTTCTTT

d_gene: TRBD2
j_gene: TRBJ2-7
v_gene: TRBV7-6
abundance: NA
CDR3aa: CASSLGPRLAGLPFYEQYF
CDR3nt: TGTGCCAGCAGCTTAGGTCCCCGACTAGCGGGACTCCCATTTTACGAGCAGTACTTC

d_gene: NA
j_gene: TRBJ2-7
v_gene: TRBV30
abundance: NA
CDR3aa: CAWSTSSYEQYF
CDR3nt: TGTGCCTGGAGTACGAGCTCCTACGAGCAGTACTTC

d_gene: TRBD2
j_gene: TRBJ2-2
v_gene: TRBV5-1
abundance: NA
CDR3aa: CASSPGGRTGELFF
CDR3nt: TGCGCCAGCAGCCCGGGAGGGCGAACCGGGGAGCTGTTTTTT

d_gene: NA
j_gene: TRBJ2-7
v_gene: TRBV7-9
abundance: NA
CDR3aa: CASSSYRDSYEQYF
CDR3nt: TGTGCCAGCAGCTCTTACCGGGACTCCTACGAGCAGTACTTC

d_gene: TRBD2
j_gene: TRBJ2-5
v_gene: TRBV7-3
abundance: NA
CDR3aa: CASSRTSNQETQYF
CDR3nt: TGTGCCAGCAGCAGGACTAGTAATCAAGAGACCCAGTACTTC

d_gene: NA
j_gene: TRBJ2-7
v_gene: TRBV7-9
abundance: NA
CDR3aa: CASSLRVNEQYF
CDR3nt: TGTGCCAGCAGCTTACGAGTCAACGAGCAGTACTTC

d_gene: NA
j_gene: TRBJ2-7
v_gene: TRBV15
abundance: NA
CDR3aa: CATSAGTSYEQYF
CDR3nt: TGTGCCACCAGCGCTGGGACTTCCTACGAGCAGTACTTC

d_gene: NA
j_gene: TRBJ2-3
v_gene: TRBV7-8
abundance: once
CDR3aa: CASSAGLLSTDTQYF
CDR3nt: TGTGCCAGCAGCGCAGGGTTGTTGAGTACAGATACGCAGTATTTT

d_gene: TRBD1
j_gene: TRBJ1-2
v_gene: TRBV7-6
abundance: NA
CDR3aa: CASSPRTGGHYGYTF
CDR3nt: TGTGCCAGCAGCCCGAGGACAGGGGGCCACTATGGCTACACCTTC

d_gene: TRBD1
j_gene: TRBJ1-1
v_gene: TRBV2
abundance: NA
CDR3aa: CASSEVETGDTEAFF
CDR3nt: TGTGCCAGCAGTGAAGTGGAGACAGGGGACACTGAAGCTTTCTTT

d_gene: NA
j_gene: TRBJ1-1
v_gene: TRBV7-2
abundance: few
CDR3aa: CASSQRGTEAFF
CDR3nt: TGTGCCAGCAGCCAAAGGGGCACTGAAGCTTTCTTT

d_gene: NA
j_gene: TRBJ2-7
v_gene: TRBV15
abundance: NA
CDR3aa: CATSRGARQTSYEQYF
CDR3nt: TGTGCCACCAGCAGAGGGGCAAGGCAAACGTCCTACGAGCAGTACTTC

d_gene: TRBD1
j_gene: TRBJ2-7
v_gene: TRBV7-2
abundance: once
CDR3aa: CASSLGVGQGGEQYF
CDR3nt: TGTGCCAGCAGCTTGGGCGTGGGACAGGGAGGCGAGCAGTACTTC

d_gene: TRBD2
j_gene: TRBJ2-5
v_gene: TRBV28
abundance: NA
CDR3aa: CASRPGGSRETQYF
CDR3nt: TGTGCCAGCAGACCGGGGGGATCGCGAGAGACCCAGTACTTC

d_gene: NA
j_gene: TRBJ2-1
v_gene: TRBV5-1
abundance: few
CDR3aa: CASSFSGTNEQFF
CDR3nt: TGCGCCAGCAGCTTTTCAGGTACCAATGAGCAGTTCTTC

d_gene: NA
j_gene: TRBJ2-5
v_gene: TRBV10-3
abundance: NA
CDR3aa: CATETGDRETQYF
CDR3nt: TGTGCCACCGAGACGGGGGACCGCGAGACCCAGTACTTC

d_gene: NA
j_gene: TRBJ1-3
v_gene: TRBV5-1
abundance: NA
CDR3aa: CASTDQGSQNTIYF
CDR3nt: TGCGCCAGCACCGACCAGGGGTCTCAAAACACCATATATTTT

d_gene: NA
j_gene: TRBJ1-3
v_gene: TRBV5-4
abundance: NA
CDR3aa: CASSLPGYGNTIYF
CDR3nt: TGTGCCAGCAGCTTGCCAGGCTACGGAAACACCATATATTTT

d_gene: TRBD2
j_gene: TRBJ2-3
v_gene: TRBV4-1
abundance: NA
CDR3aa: CASSPLLKRGGKTDTQYF
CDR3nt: TGCGCCAGCAGCCCCCTCCTTAAGCGGGGGGGCAAAACAGATACGCAGTATTTT

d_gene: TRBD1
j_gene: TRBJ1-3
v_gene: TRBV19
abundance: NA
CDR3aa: CASSISGQGPENTIYF
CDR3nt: TGTGCCAGTAGTATCTCCGGACAGGGGCCGGAAAACACCATATATTTT